The clone carrying this T cell receptor (beta chain) has a count of ten or more. Antigen specificity is unknown. This sample was taken from a study of neurological immune-mediated disorders. Findings of the study overall: Private repertoires in all groups were suggested, as expanded clones shared no CDR3 amino acid sequences across subjects.

The germline V gene has CDR1 DFQATT and CDR2 SNEGSKA (reference sequence). With 5 bases removed from V and 1 base from J, the gap between germline ends came to 8 bases. The CDR3 consists of 12 residues. Via MiXCR, TCRdb re-called the 5' RACE reads, giving one row per CDR3 protein. The sample shows approximately 19,000 distinct CDR3 sequences, about 7.5% of them seen only once. The sequence came from a woman aged 25-40 years with HTLV-1-associated myelopathy (HAM/TSP). Sequencing input: CD8+ T cells from blood. V is TRBV20-1 and J is TRBJ1-2; D is uncertain. The CDR3 sequence is CSALADNYGYTF. The CDR3 DNA reads TGCAGTGCTCTCGCGGATAACTATGGCTACACCTTC.